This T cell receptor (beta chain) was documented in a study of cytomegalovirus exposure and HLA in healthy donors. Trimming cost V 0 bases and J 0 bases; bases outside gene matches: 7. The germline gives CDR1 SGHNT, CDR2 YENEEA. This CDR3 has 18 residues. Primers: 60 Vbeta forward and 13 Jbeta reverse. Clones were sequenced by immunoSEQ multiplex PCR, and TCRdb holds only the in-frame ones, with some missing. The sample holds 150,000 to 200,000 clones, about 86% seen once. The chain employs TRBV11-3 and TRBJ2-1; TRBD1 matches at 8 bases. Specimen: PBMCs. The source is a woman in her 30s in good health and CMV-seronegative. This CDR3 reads CASSLETGVTSSYNEQFF. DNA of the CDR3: TGTGCCAGCAGCTTAGAGACAGGGGTGACAAGCTCCTACAATGAGCAGTTCTTC.